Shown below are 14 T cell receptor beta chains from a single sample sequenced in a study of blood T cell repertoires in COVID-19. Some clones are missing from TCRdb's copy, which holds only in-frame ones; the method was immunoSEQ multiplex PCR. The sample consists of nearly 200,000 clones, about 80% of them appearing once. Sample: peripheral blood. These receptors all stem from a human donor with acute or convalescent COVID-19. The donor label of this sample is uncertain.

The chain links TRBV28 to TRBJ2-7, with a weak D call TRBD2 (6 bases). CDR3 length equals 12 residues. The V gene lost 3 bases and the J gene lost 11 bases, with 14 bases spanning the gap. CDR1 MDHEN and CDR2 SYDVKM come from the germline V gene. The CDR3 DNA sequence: TGTGCCAGCAGTTTGAGGCAGGGAGGAAAGTACTTC. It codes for CASSLRQGGKYF. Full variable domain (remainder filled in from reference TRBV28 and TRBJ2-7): DVKVTQSSRYLVKRTGEKVFLECVQDMDHENMFWYRQDPGLGLRLIYFSYDVKMKEKGDIPEGYSVSREKKERFSLILESASTNQTSMYLCASSLRQGGKYFGPGTRLTVT.

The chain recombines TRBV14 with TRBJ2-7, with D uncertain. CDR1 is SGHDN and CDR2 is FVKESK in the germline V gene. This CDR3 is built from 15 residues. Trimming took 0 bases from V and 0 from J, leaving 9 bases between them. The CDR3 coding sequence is TGTGCCAGCAGCCAAGAGAACAGCAACTCCTACGAGCAGTACTTC. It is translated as CASSQENSNSYEQYF.

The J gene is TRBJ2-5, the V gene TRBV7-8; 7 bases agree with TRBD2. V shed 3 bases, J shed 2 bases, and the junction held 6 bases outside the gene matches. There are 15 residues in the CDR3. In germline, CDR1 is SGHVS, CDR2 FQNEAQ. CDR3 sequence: CASSFPGRGQETQYF. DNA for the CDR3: TGTGCCAGCAGCTTCCCGGGGAGGGGACAAGAGACCCAGTACTTC.

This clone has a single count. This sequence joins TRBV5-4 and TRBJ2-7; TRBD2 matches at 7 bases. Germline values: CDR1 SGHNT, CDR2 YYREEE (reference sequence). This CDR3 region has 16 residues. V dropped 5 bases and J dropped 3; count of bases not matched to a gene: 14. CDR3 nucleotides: TGTGCCAGCAGTGTAACCACTCCGGGACTAAACTACGAGCAGTACTTC. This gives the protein CASSVTTPGLNYEQYF.

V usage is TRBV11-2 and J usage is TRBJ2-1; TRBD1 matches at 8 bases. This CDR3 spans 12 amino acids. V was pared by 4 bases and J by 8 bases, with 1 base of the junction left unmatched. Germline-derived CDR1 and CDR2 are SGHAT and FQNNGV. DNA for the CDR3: TGTGCCAGCAGCTCAGGGGGCGATGAGCAGTTCTTC. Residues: CASSSGGDEQFF.

The CDR3 sequence is CASSYSPSPSTDTQYF. The CDR3 coding sequence is TGTGCCAGCAGTTACTCACCTAGCCCTAGCACAGATACGCAGTATTTT. This chain joins TRBV6-5 and TRBJ2-3, with a weak D call TRBD2 (5 bases). Germline loops: CDR1 MNHEY, CDR2 SVGAGI. The CDR3 runs 16 residues. The V and J ends lost 0 bases and 0 bases respectively, with 10 bases between them.

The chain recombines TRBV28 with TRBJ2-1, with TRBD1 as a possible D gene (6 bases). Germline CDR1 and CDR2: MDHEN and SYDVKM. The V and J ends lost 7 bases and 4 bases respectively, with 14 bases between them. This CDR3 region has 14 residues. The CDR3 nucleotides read TGTGCCAGCAAGGGGGTGGGCCCATACAATGAGCAGTTCTTC. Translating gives CASKGVGPYNEQFF.

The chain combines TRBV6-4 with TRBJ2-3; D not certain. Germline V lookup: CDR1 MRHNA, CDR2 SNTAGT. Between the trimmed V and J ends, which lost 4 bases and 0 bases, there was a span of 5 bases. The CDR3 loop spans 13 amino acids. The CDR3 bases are TGTGCCAGCAGTGCAACTAGCACAGATACGCAGTATTTT. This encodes CASSATSTDTQYF.

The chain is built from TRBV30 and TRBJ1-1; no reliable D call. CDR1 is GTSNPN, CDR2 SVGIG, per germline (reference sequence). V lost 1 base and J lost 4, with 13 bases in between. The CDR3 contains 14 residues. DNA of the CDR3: TGTGCCTGGAGTGGTATGGGCTTCGTCACTGAAGCTTTCTTT. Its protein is CAWSGMGFVTEAFF.

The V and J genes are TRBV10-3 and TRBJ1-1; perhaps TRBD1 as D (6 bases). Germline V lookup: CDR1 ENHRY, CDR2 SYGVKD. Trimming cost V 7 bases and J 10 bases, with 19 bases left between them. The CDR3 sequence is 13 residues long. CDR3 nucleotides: TGTGCCATCAATCAGGGGAATTCCCGCGGAGCTTTCTTT. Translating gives CAINQGNSRGAFF.

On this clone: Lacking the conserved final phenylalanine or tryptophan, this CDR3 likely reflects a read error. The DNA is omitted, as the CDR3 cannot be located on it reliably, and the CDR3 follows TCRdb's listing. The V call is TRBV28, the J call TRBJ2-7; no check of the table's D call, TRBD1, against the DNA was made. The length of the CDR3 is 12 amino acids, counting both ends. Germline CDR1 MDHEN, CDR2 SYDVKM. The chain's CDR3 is CASSSRRDREEL.

For the CDR3, the DNA is TGCAGTGCTCCTCTAGCCTACGAGCAGTACTTC. Translating it yields CSAPLAYEQYF. The rearrangement joins TRBV20-1 to TRBJ2-7; no definite D call. This CDR3 comprises 11 residues. Trimming took off 5 bases at V and 2 bases at J, with 7 bases between the two ends. Per the germline V gene, CDR1 is DFQATT and CDR2 is SNEGSKA (reference sequence).

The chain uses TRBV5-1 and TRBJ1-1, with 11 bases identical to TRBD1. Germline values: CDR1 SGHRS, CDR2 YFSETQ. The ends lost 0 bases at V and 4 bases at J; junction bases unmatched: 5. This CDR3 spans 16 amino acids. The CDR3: CASSLATGTGGTEAFF. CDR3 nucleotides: TGCGCCAGCAGCTTGGCCACTGGGACAGGGGGCACTGAAGCTTTCTTT.

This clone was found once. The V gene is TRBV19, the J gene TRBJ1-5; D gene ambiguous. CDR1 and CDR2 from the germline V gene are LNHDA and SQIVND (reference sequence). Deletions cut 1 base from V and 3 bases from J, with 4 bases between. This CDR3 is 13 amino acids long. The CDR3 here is CASSIGANQPQHF. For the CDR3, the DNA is TGTGCCAGTAGTATAGGGGCCAATCAGCCCCAGCATTTT. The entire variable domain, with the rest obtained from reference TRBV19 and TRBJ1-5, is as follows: DGGITQSPKYLFRKEGQNVTLSCEQNLNHDAMYWYRQDPGQGLRLIYYSQIVNDFQKGDIAEGYSVSREKKESFPLTVTSAQKNPTAFYLCASSIGANQPQHFGDGTRLSIL.